Listed below are T cell receptor beta chains from one sample, sequenced in a study of blood T cell repertoires in COVID-19. Clones were read by immunoSEQ multiplex PCR, and TCRdb kept only the in-frame ones, dropping some. The data show about 30,000 clones, about nine tenths seen once. Sequenced: peripheral blood. The receptors were gathered from a human donor with active COVID-19. The donor label of this sample is uncertain. The CDR3 runs from the conserved cysteine through the conserved F or W. The order of the fields is D gene, clone size, J gene, V gene, CDR3 DNA, CDR3 protein. D genes are given only for firm matches. Size is stated for part of the rows, as once, few or many counts, or as a class when the clone is expanded.

d_call: NA; clone_size: NA; j_call: TRBJ2-7; v_call: TRBV12-3/TRBV12-4; cdr3_nt: TGTGCCAGCAACCCACAGGGGAGGTACGAGCAGTACTTC; cdr3_aa: CASNPQGRYEQYF
d_call: TRBD2; clone_size: NA; j_call: TRBJ2-3; v_call: TRBV29-1; cdr3_nt: TGCAGCGTTGAGGCTAGCGGGGGCACAGATACGCAGTATTTT; cdr3_aa: CSVEASGGTDTQYF
d_call: NA; clone_size: NA; j_call: TRBJ2-1; v_call: TRBV6-1; cdr3_nt: TGTGCCAGCAGTGAAGGGACAGCCATAAATCGGCTGATCTTC; cdr3_aa: CASSEGTAINRLIF
d_call: TRBD1; clone_size: NA; j_call: TRBJ2-2; v_call: TRBV4-3; cdr3_nt: TGCGCCAGCAGCCAGGGGACAGGGACCGGGGAGCTGTTTTTT; cdr3_aa: CASSQGTGTGELFF
d_call: TRBD1; clone_size: NA; j_call: TRBJ2-1; v_call: TRBV29-1; cdr3_nt: TGCAGCGTTGAAATATGGGACAGCTCCTACAATGAGCAGTTCTTC; cdr3_aa: CSVEIWDSSYNEQFF
d_call: TRBD1; clone_size: medium-sized; j_call: TRBJ1-6; v_call: TRBV7-6; cdr3_nt: TGTGCCAGCAGCTTAGGGGACAGGAAAAACTCACCCCTCCACTTT; cdr3_aa: CASSLGDRKNSPLHF
d_call: NA; clone_size: NA; j_call: TRBJ2-7; v_call: TRBV10-3; cdr3_nt: TGTGCCATCAGTGACAACGGCTACGAGCAGTACTTC; cdr3_aa: CAISDNGYEQYF
d_call: TRBD1; clone_size: few; j_call: TRBJ1-5; v_call: TRBV18; cdr3_nt: TGTGCCAGCTCACCGACAGGGCGGGGATATAGCAATCAGCCCCAGCATTTT; cdr3_aa: CASSPTGRGYSNQPQHF
d_call: TRBD1; clone_size: NA; j_call: TRBJ1-2; v_call: TRBV4-1; cdr3_nt: TGCGCCAGCAGATCTTCCGGGACAGGGGGCTCTAACTATGGCTACACCTTC; cdr3_aa: CASRSSGTGGSNYGYTF
d_call: NA; clone_size: NA; j_call: TRBJ1-2; v_call: TRBV27; cdr3_nt: TGTGCCAGCAGTTTTCGTTTGGAGGGCTATGGCTACACCTTC; cdr3_aa: CASSFRLEGYGYTF
d_call: NA; clone_size: NA; j_call: TRBJ1-5; v_call: TRBV21-1; cdr3_nt: TGTGCCAGCAGCAAAATCCCCCGACTCGATTATAGCAATCAGCCCCAGCATTTT; cdr3_aa: CASSKIPRLDYSNQPQHF
d_call: TRBD2; clone_size: once; j_call: TRBJ2-2; v_call: TRBV11-3; cdr3_nt: TGTGCCAGCAGCTTAGGGTTTCTAGCGGGAGGGAACACCGGGGAGCTGTTTTTT; cdr3_aa: CASSLGFLAGGNTGELFF
d_call: NA; clone_size: NA; j_call: TRBJ2-7; v_call: TRBV5-1; cdr3_nt: TGCGCCAGCAGCTTGGAGGGCAGGGTGGTTAACGAGCAGTACTTC; cdr3_aa: CASSLEGRVVNEQYF
d_call: NA; clone_size: NA; j_call: TRBJ2-1; v_call: TRBV24-1; cdr3_nt: TGTGCCACCAGTCCTGGGAGTCTTTCCTACAATGAGCAGTTCTTC; cdr3_aa: CATSPGSLSYNEQFF
d_call: NA; clone_size: NA; j_call: TRBJ2-5; v_call: TRBV5-1; cdr3_nt: TGCGCCAGCAGCCCTGGGCTTGGAGAGACCCAGTACTTC; cdr3_aa: CASSPGLGETQYF
d_call: NA; clone_size: NA; j_call: TRBJ1-5; v_call: TRBV7-9; cdr3_nt: TGTGCCAGCAGCCTCCTGAGCAATCAGCCCCAGCATTTT; cdr3_aa: CASSLLSNQPQHF
d_call: NA; clone_size: NA; j_call: TRBJ1-5; v_call: TRBV7-2; cdr3_nt: TGTGCCAGCAGCTTAGCGCGGGGGGGAAATCAGCCCCAGCATTTT; cdr3_aa: CASSLARGGNQPQHF
d_call: NA; clone_size: few; j_call: TRBJ2-3; v_call: TRBV12-3/TRBV12-4; cdr3_nt: TGTGCCAGCAGTCTCACAGATACGCAGTATTTT; cdr3_aa: CASSLTDTQYF
d_call: NA; clone_size: NA; j_call: TRBJ2-5; v_call: TRBV10-3; cdr3_nt: TGTGCCATCAGTGAGTCGGAGTCAGAAAAGTACTTC; cdr3_aa: CAISESESEKYF
d_call: TRBD1; clone_size: NA; j_call: TRBJ2-1; v_call: TRBV11-2; cdr3_nt: TGTGCCAGCAGCTCGGACAGGGGCAATGAGCAGTTCTTC; cdr3_aa: CASSSDRGNEQFF
d_call: TRBD1; clone_size: NA; j_call: TRBJ2-4; v_call: TRBV29-1; cdr3_nt: TGCAGCGCTGGGGACAGGGGGCTGGATGTACCCCAGTACTTC; cdr3_aa: CSAGDRGLDVPQYF
d_call: NA; clone_size: NA; j_call: TRBJ1-1; v_call: TRBV20-1; cdr3_nt: TGCAGTGCTAGAGACGGGTTTGAAGCTTTCTTT; cdr3_aa: CSARDGFEAFF
d_call: NA; clone_size: NA; j_call: TRBJ1-2; v_call: TRBV5-5; cdr3_nt: TGTGCCAGCAGCTTGCTGGCAGGGGAAGGGGCTGGCTACACCTTC; cdr3_aa: CASSLLAGEGAGYTF
d_call: TRBD1; clone_size: NA; j_call: TRBJ2-1; v_call: TRBV7-6; cdr3_nt: TGTGCCAGCAGCTATAGGGGTCGACAGGGGGCTAATGAGCAGTTCTTC; cdr3_aa: CASSYRGRQGANEQFF
d_call: TRBD1; clone_size: NA; j_call: TRBJ2-7; v_call: TRBV4-2; cdr3_nt: TGTGCCAGCAGCCATCCCCCGGGACAGAGCTCCTACGAGCAGTACTTC; cdr3_aa: CASSHPPGQSSYEQYF
d_call: TRBD2; clone_size: once; j_call: TRBJ2-1; v_call: TRBV28; cdr3_nt: TGTGCCAGCAGTCCAGCGGGAGAGAGCTCCTACAATGAGCAGTTCTTC; cdr3_aa: CASSPAGESSYNEQFF
d_call: NA; clone_size: few; j_call: TRBJ1-3; v_call: TRBV19; cdr3_nt: TGTGCCAGTGGAGCAGAGAAGACCTCTGGAAACACCATATATTTT; cdr3_aa: CASGAEKTSGNTIYF
d_call: NA; clone_size: NA; j_call: TRBJ2-7; v_call: TRBV14; cdr3_nt: TGTGCCAGCAGCCAAGGGCAGGGAAGGTCCTACGAGCAGTACTTC; cdr3_aa: CASSQGQGRSYEQYF
d_call: NA; clone_size: NA; j_call: TRBJ1-4; v_call: TRBV15; cdr3_nt: TGTGCCACCAGCAGAGATCAGGGCTCGGCCGAAAAACTGTTTTTT; cdr3_aa: CATSRDQGSAEKLFF
d_call: TRBD1; clone_size: once; j_call: TRBJ2-1; v_call: TRBV20-1; cdr3_nt: TGCAGTGCTAGTCAGGGACCCGGGACAGGGAACGGCAATGAGCAGTTCTTC; cdr3_aa: CSASQGPGTGNGNEQFF
d_call: NA; clone_size: NA; j_call: TRBJ1-1; v_call: TRBV7-7; cdr3_nt: TGTGCTAGCAGCTTAACAGAAAACACTGAAGCTTTCTTT; cdr3_aa: CASSLTENTEAFF
d_call: TRBD1; clone_size: NA; j_call: TRBJ2-7; v_call: TRBV19; cdr3_nt: TGTGCCAGTAGTAAGGGACAGGGGACAATCTACGAGCAGTACTTC; cdr3_aa: CASSKGQGTIYEQYF
d_call: TRBD1; clone_size: NA; j_call: TRBJ1-6; v_call: TRBV19; cdr3_nt: TGTGCCAGTAGTACAGGGGGCGGGGCGCGTTCACCCCTCCACTTT; cdr3_aa: CASSTGGGARSPLHF
d_call: NA; clone_size: NA; j_call: TRBJ2-7; v_call: TRBV11-3; cdr3_nt: TGTGCCAGCAGCTTAAACAGGGCGAGCTCCTACGAGCAGTACTTC; cdr3_aa: CASSLNRASSYEQYF
d_call: NA; clone_size: NA; j_call: TRBJ1-3; v_call: TRBV5-1; cdr3_nt: TGCGCCAGCAGCTTGGGCAGCTCTGGAAACACCATATATTTT; cdr3_aa: CASSLGSSGNTIYF
d_call: TRBD2; clone_size: NA; j_call: TRBJ2-2; v_call: TRBV19; cdr3_nt: TGTGCCAGCTCAGCGGGGGGTTTCGCGAACACCGGGGAGCTGTTTTTT; cdr3_aa: CASSAGGFANTGELFF
d_call: TRBD2; clone_size: NA; j_call: TRBJ2-5; v_call: TRBV7-2; cdr3_nt: TGTGCCAGCAGCTTAGAAGTGGAGCGGGAGAAAGAGACCCAGTACTTC; cdr3_aa: CASSLEVEREKETQYF
d_call: TRBD1; clone_size: once; j_call: TRBJ2-7; v_call: TRBV4-3; cdr3_nt: TGCGCCAGCAGCCATCAAGGGACAGGGGTTGGGGAGCAGTACTTC; cdr3_aa: CASSHQGTGVGEQYF
d_call: NA; clone_size: NA; j_call: TRBJ1-1; v_call: TRBV6-5; cdr3_nt: TGTGCCAGCAGTTCCCAAGACAATACCCCTGGGACTGAAGCTTTCTTT; cdr3_aa: CASSSQDNTPGTEAFF
d_call: NA; clone_size: NA; j_call: TRBJ2-5; v_call: TRBV3-1/TRBV3-2; cdr3_nt: TGTGCCAGCAGCCTCACCCGGGAGACCCAGTACTTC; cdr3_aa: CASSLTRETQYF
d_call: TRBD2; clone_size: NA; j_call: TRBJ2-3; v_call: TRBV18; cdr3_nt: TGTGCCAGCTCACCTCCGGGACTAGCGGGAGATACGCAGTATTTT; cdr3_aa: CASSPPGLAGDTQYF
d_call: TRBD1; clone_size: NA; j_call: TRBJ2-2; v_call: TRBV24-1; cdr3_nt: TGTGCCACCAGTGATTCCCGATTCCAGGGGGACACCGGGGAGCTGTTTTTT; cdr3_aa: CATSDSRFQGDTGELFF
d_call: NA; clone_size: NA; j_call: TRBJ2-1; v_call: TRBV5-1; cdr3_nt: TGCGCCAGCAGCCCCGACTTACCCCTCGGGAATGAGCAGTTCTTC; cdr3_aa: CASSPDLPLGNEQFF
d_call: NA; clone_size: NA; j_call: TRBJ1-2; v_call: TRBV2; cdr3_nt: TGTGCCAGCAGTGAGCGGCAGGGTCCCTATGGCTACACCTTC; cdr3_aa: CASSERQGPYGYTF
d_call: NA; clone_size: few; j_call: TRBJ2-7; v_call: TRBV3-1/TRBV3-2; cdr3_nt: TGTGCCAGCAGCCAAGCAACAGGTAGTTACTACGAGCAGTACTTC; cdr3_aa: CASSQATGSYYEQYF
d_call: TRBD2; clone_size: NA; j_call: TRBJ2-7; v_call: TRBV18; cdr3_nt: TGTGCCAGCTCAATAGCGGGAGGCAACGAGCAGTACTTC; cdr3_aa: CASSIAGGNEQYF
d_call: TRBD1; clone_size: NA; j_call: TRBJ2-4; v_call: TRBV5-4; cdr3_nt: TGTGCCAGCAGCCCCCCCGGGACAGGGAAAAACATTCAGTACTTC; cdr3_aa: CASSPPGTGKNIQYF
d_call: TRBD1; clone_size: few; j_call: TRBJ1-4; v_call: TRBV7-6; cdr3_nt: TGTGCCAGCAGCCCCGGACAGGGGCATAATGAAAAACTGTTTTTT; cdr3_aa: CASSPGQGHNEKLFF